This T cell receptor (beta chain) derives from a study of human T cells and chemical hapten exposure. In this sample, this clonotype turned up many times. Time point in this sample: patch test 2, 6 weeks after DPC sensitization. Treatment defined: therapeutic diphenylcyclopropenone sensitization with weekly scalp DPC. MiXCR, applied by TCRdb to the RACE reads, yields one record per CDR3 protein. The sample carries a few hundred thousand distinct CDR3 sequences, about 6% recorded once. Germline V gene data show CDR1 as MDHEN and CDR2 as SYDVKM. V lost 9 bases and J 4 bases, leaving 16 bases between the germline ends. The CDR3 totals 14 residues.

The origin of this receptor is a woman younger than 35 with alopecia areata. Some clones in this sample may be carry-over from other donors' samples. The sample consisted of whole blood, taken in connection with sensitization to the hapten diphenylcyclopropenone (DPC). The V gene is TRBV28, the J gene TRBJ1-3, with D possibly matching TRBD1 (5 bases). The CDR3 coding sequence is TGTGCCAGTTTTGGGGAGAGGGGAGGAAACACCATATATTTT. This encodes CASFGERGGNTIYF.